The 25 T cell receptor beta chains presented below share a single source sample, sequenced in a study of cytomegalovirus exposure and HLA in healthy donors (dated by TCRdb to about 2017). The library was prepared using the immunoSEQ multiplex PCR assay. TCRdb obtained this table from immuneACCESS and retained in-frame rearrangements with V and J assigned. These tables miss some clones; where compared with another copy, unresolved V genes account for less than half of the shortfall, and the remainder is unexplained. The sample table lists about 240,000 clones, around 87% of them with a count of one. The ten most abundant clones make up around 3% of the sample. The sample consisted of PBMCs. The origin of the receptors is a man younger than 30 in good health and CMV-seronegative.

This clone was found once. The chain carries TRBV5-4 and TRBJ2-1, with a weak D call TRBD1 (6 bases). The CDR3 covers 12 residues. Per the germline V gene, CDR1 is SGHNT and CDR2 is YYREEE (reference sequence). V lost 3 bases and J 5 bases, leaving 6 bases between the germline ends. The CDR3 is CASSWTDNEQFF. CDR3 nucleotides: TGTGCCAGCAGCTGGACAGACAATGAGCAGTTCTTC. Full variable domain (outside the CDR3, taken from reference TRBV5-4 and TRBJ2-1): ETGVTQSPTHLIKTRGQQVTLRCSSQSGHNTVSWYQQALGQGPQFIFQYYREEENGRGNFPPRFSGLQFPNYSSELNVNALELDDSALYLCASSWTDNEQFFGPGTRLTVL.

This chain joins TRBV9 and TRBJ1-2; 9 bases match TRBD1. The CDR3 runs 15 residues. Per the germline V gene, CDR1 is SGDLS and CDR2 is YYNGEE. V shed 0 bases and J 4 bases; nucleotides not matched to a gene: 4. DNA for the CDR3: TGTGCCAGCAGCGTAGGGGGGACAGGGACCTATGGCTACACCTTC. Its translation: CASSVGGTGTYGYTF.

This clone was counted a few times. The V call is TRBV19, the J call TRBJ2-5, with unresolved D. V was shortened by 3 bases and J by 2 bases, with 4 bases between the two germline ends. The CDR3 spans 12 residues. Germline V gene lookup returns CDR1 LNHDA and CDR2 SQIVND (reference sequence). CDR3 DNA sequence: TGTGCCAGTAGTATCCCTCAAGAGACCCAGTACTTC. Protein product: CASSIPQETQYF.

This clone was detected only a few times. This sequence joins TRBV6-5 and TRBJ1-5; D is possibly TRBD1 (6 bases). V was trimmed by 7 bases and J by 5 bases, leaving 15 bases between them. CDR1 and CDR2 from the germline V gene are MNHEY and SVGAGI. CDR3 length equals 14 residues. Here the CDR3 DNA reads TGTGCCAGCACAAGCCTTCAGGGGTATCAGCCCCAGCATTTT. This gives the protein CASTSLQGYQPQHF.

The chain links TRBV5-1 to TRBJ2-6, with D possibly TRBD1 on 5 matching bases. Germline V gives CDR1 SGHRS, CDR2 YFSETQ. V lost 3 bases and J 4 bases, leaving 8 bases between the germline ends. The CDR3 consists of 14 residues. Here the CDR3 DNA reads TGCGCCAGCAGCTCAGGGTCCGGGGCCAACGTCCTGACTTTC. It specifies CASSSGSGANVLTF. The variable domain in full, completed from reference TRBV5-1 and TRBJ2-6, reads KAGVTQTPRYLIKTRGQQVTLSCSPISGHRSVSWYQQTPGQGLQFLFEYFSETQRNKGNFPGRFSGRQFSNSRSEMNVSTLELGDSALYLCASSSGSGANVLTFGAGSRLTVL.

The CDR3 sequence is CASSQEITEGTSGKNIQYF. CDR3 DNA sequence: TGTGCCAGCAGCCAAGAAATTACGGAGGGAACCTCGGGCAAAAACATTCAGTACTTC. This rearrangement joins TRBV14 to TRBJ2-4; tentative D call: TRBD2 (6 bases). The V gene lost 0 bases and the J gene lost 3 bases, with 21 bases spanning the gap. CDR1 and CDR2 (germline): SGHDN, FVKESK. The CDR3 runs 19 residues.

This chain joins TRBV30 and TRBJ1-3; 7 bases are a match to TRBD1. CDR3 size: 13 residues. V dropped 1 base and J dropped 8; count of bases not matched to a gene: 5. CDR1 is GTSNPN and CDR2 is SVGIG in the germline V gene (reference sequence). CDR3 sequence (DNA): TGTGCCTGGAGTGCCGGCAGGGGGGACACCATATATTTT. Its protein product is CAWSAGRGDTIYF.

In this sample, this clone turned up a few times. This chain uses TRBV28 with TRBJ1-1; a possible D gene is TRBD1 (6 bases). This CDR3 is 13 amino acids long. Germline V gene sequence: CDR1 MDHEN, CDR2 SYDVKM. V shed 2 bases and J shed 11 bases, with 15 bases lying between them. The CDR3 reads CASSLSGAGVAFF. CDR3 bases: TGTGCCAGCAGTTTAAGTGGGGCAGGGGTCGCTTTCTTT.

The chain is built from TRBV7-2 and TRBJ2-3; 11 positions agree with TRBD2. The germline V gene encodes CDR1 SGHTA and CDR2 FQGNSA. The CDR3 is 15 amino acids. V trimming: 3 bases; J trimming: 6 bases; junction bases outside the gene matches: 5. The CDR3 coding sequence is TGTGCCAGCAGCTTTAGCGGGGGGGCAGGGGATACGCAGTATTTT. Translation: CASSFSGGAGDTQYF. The whole variable domain, filled in from reference TRBV7-2 and TRBJ2-3, reads GAGVSQSPSNKVTEKGKDVELRCDPISGHTALYWYRQSLGQGLEFLIYFQGNSAPDKSGLPSDRFSAERTGGSVSTLTIQRTQQEDSAVYLCASSFSGGAGDTQYFGPGTRLTVL.

V and J are TRBV19 and TRBJ1-5, with D possibly matching TRBD1 (5 bases). Trimming took off 3 bases at V and 7 bases at J, with 19 bases between the two ends. CDR1 is LNHDA and CDR2 is SQIVND in the germline V gene (reference sequence). The CDR3 extends over 16 amino acids. The CDR3 DNA reads TGTGCCAGTAGTATTGAGTCGCAGGGAGGCACGCAGCCCCAGCATTTT. This codes for CASSIESQGGTQPQHF.

The chain carries TRBV19 and TRBJ2-1; 10 positions agree with TRBD2. This CDR3 contains 16 residues. J was trimmed by 6 bases and V by 3 bases; bases with no gene match: 8. CDR1 LNHDA and CDR2 SQIVND come from the germline V gene (reference sequence). The chain's CDR3 is CASSMYLAGGFNEQFF. The CDR3 region has the DNA TGTGCCAGTAGTATGTATTTAGCGGGAGGTTTCAATGAGCAGTTCTTC.

The chain links TRBV4-3 to TRBJ2-7; perhaps TRBD2 as D (6 bases). V lost 0 bases and J lost 3, with 18 bases in between. CDR3 size: 17 residues. Germline values: CDR1 LGHNA, CDR2 YSLEER. CDR3: CASSQDLGEETYYEQYF. CDR3 coding DNA: TGCGCCAGCAGCCAAGATCTAGGGGAGGAGACCTACTACGAGCAGTACTTC.

This chain connects TRBV10-2 to TRBJ2-1; the D gene is possibly TRBD2 (6 bases). V was cut by 4 bases and J by 4 bases, with 14 bases left in between. From germline, CDR1 is WSHSY and CDR2 SAAADI. This CDR3 comprises 15 residues. The CDR3 DNA is TGCGCCAGCAGTGTGGGCGGGGCACCATACAATGAGCAGTTCTTC. Translation gives CASSVGGAPYNEQFF.

V usage is TRBV5-1 and J usage is TRBJ1-5, with D maybe TRBD1 (6 bases). The CDR3 runs 14 residues. CDR1 and CDR2 (germline): SGHRS, YFSETQ. V was trimmed by 8 bases and J by 6 bases, leaving 18 bases between them. The CDR3 DNA follows: TGCGCCAGTACGCAGGGGTCCGTGACTCAGCCCCAGCATTTT. Encoded protein: CASTQGSVTQPQHF.

The rearrangement joins TRBV28 to TRBJ1-5; 11 bases map to TRBD1. The CDR3 loop spans 14 amino acids. CDR1 is MDHEN and CDR2 is SYDVKM in the germline V gene. Trimming took 6 bases from V and 6 from J; bases not matched to a gene: 4. CDR3 sequence: CASSRGTGGQPQHF. CDR3 in DNA: TGTGCCAGCAGCCGAGGGACAGGGGGTCAGCCCCAGCATTTT.

The chain links TRBV6-5 to TRBJ1-2; 7 bases match TRBD1. V lost 6 bases and J lost 4; bases outside the gene matches: 2. This CDR3 is 12 amino acids long. Germline-derived CDR1 and CDR2 are MNHEY and SVGAGI. The CDR3: CASRGDSYGYTF. The CDR3 nucleotides are TGTGCCAGCAGAGGGGACAGCTATGGCTACACCTTC.

This clone was seen more than once but under ten times. The gene calls are TRBV4-1 and TRBJ2-7; 10 bases align to TRBD1. In germline, CDR1 is MGHRA, CDR2 YSYEKL. J was trimmed by 2 bases and V by 0 bases; bases with no gene match: 4. This CDR3 is 16 amino acids long. DNA of the CDR3: TGCGCCAGCAGCCAAGAGTCAGGGACAGGGGCCTACGAGCAGTACTTC. Protein: CASSQESGTGAYEQYF.

The V call is TRBV7-2, the J call TRBJ2-7, with unresolved D. Germline V gene lookup returns CDR1 SGHTA and CDR2 FQGNSA. V lost 1 base to trimming and J lost 0 bases, with 7 bases between them. This CDR3 is built from 14 residues. The CDR3 bases are TGTGCCAGCAGCTTAGACGTTAGCTCCTACGAGCAGTACTTC. Translating gives CASSLDVSSYEQYF. The complete variable domain, with remaining parts taken from reference TRBV7-2 and TRBJ2-7, reads GAGVSQSPSNKVTEKGKDVELRCDPISGHTALYWYRQSLGQGLEFLIYFQGNSAPDKSGLPSDRFSAERTGGSVSTLTIQRTQQEDSAVYLCASSLDVSSYEQYFGPGTRLTVT.

This chain uses TRBV10-1 with TRBJ2-1, with 7 bases lining up with TRBD2. Germline V gene lookup returns CDR1 WNHNN and CDR2 SYGVQD (reference sequence). The CDR3 is 16 residues long. The trim removed 6 bases at V and 8 bases at J, leaving 16 bases unmatched. CDR3 region: CASSASMAGVNYEQFF. The DNA of the CDR3 is TGCGCCAGCAGCGCTTCTATGGCGGGAGTAAACTATGAGCAGTTCTTC.

V usage is TRBV11-2 and J usage is TRBJ1-1, with D perhaps TRBD1 (6 bases). V shed 1 base and J shed 1 base, with 10 bases lying between them. The germline gives CDR1 SGHAT, CDR2 FQNNGV. The CDR3 spans 15 residues. This CDR3 is CASSLVGGANTEAFF. In nucleotides, the CDR3 is TGTGCCAGCAGCTTAGTTGGGGGCGCGAACACTGAAGCTTTCTTT.

V is TRBV7-2 and J is TRBJ1-2; D ambiguous. This CDR3 comprises 12 residues. Germline V lookup: CDR1 SGHTA, CDR2 FQGNSA. Deletions cut 3 bases from V and 1 base from J, with 3 bases between. CDR3 bases: TGTGCCAGCAGCTTCCATAACTATGGCTACACCTTC. Its protein product is CASSFHNYGYTF.

This clone was observed a single time. This chain joins TRBV6-5 and TRBJ1-1, with a weak D call TRBD1 (5 bases). Germline V gives CDR1 MNHEY, CDR2 SVGAGI. The CDR3 covers 13 residues. The V end was cut by 2 bases, the J end by 8 bases, with 12 bases between. The CDR3 loop is CASSYVRQGEAFF. In nucleotides, the CDR3 is TGTGCCAGCAGTTACGTCCGGCAGGGAGAAGCTTTCTTT.

The V gene is TRBV19, the J gene TRBJ2-7, with 11 positions matching TRBD2. This CDR3 has 15 residues. The junction had 7 bases not matched to a gene; V was cut back by 3 bases and J by 6 bases. Germline V gene data show CDR1 as LNHDA and CDR2 as SQIVND (reference sequence). Here the CDR3 reads CASSMKTSGILEQYF. The CDR3 nucleotides read TGTGCCAGTAGTATGAAGACTAGCGGGATTCTCGAGCAGTACTTC.

The chain combines TRBV6-6 with TRBJ2-3, with a weak D call TRBD2 (6 bases). CDR1 is MNHNY, CDR2 SVGAGI, per germline (reference sequence). Deletions cut 6 bases from V and 2 bases from J, with 15 bases between. The CDR3 contains 15 residues. The CDR3 coding sequence is TGTGCCAGCAGCCACGATGGGACTTACACAGATACGCAGTATTTT. This codes for CASSHDGTYTDTQYF.

The rearrangement uses TRBV28 and TRBJ2-7; possible D gene TRBD1, 5 bases. Germline V gene sequence: CDR1 MDHEN, CDR2 SYDVKM. The CDR3 loop spans 13 amino acids. V was cut by 11 bases and J by 5 bases, with 19 bases left in between. CDR3 nucleotides: TGTGCCGTCCCGGCCCTCTTAGGGGACGAGCAGTACTTC. Its protein is CAVPALLGDEQYF.